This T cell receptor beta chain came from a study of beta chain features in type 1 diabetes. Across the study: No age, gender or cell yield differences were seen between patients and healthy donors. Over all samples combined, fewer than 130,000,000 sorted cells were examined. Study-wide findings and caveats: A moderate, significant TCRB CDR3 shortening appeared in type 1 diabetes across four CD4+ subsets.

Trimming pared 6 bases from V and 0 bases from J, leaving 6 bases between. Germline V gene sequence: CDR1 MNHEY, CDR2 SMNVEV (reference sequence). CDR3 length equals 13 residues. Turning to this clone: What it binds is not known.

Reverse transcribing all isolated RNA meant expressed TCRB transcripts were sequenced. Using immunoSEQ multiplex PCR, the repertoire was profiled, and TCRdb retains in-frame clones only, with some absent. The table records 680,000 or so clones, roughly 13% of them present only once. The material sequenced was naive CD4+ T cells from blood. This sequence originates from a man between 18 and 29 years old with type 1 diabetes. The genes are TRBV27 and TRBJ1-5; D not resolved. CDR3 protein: CASSPYSNQPQHF. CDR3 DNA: TGTGCCAGCAGCCCCTATAGCAATCAGCCCCAGCATTTT.